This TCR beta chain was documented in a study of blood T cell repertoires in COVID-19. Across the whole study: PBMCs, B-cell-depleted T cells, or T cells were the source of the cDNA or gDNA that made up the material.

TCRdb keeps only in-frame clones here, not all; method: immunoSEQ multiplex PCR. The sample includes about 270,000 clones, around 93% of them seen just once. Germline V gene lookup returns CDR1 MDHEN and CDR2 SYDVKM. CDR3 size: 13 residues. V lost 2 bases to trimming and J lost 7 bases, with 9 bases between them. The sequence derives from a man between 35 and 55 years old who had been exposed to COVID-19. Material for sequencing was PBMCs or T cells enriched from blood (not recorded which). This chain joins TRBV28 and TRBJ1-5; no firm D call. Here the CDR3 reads CASSLELFQPQHF. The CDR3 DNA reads TGTGCCAGCAGTTTAGAACTCTTCCAGCCCCAGCATTTT.